The 21 T cell receptor beta chains given below trace back to one sample, sequenced in a study of blood T cell repertoires in COVID-19. Profiled with immunoSEQ multiplex PCR; TCRdb holds only in-frame clones, not every one. The sample has tens of thousands of clones, 75% to 85% seen once. Source material: peripheral blood. Source of these receptors: a human donor in a cohort sampled during active COVID-19.

The rearrangement joins TRBV4-3 to TRBJ2-7; 10 bases match TRBD2. V lost 1 base and J lost 5; bases outside the gene matches: 8. The length of the CDR3 is 16 residues. CDR1 LGHNA and CDR2 YSLEER come from the germline V gene. The CDR3 region is CASSQGLGTSDDEQYF. CDR3 DNA sequence: TGCGCCAGCAGCCAAGGGCTCGGGACTAGCGACGACGAGCAGTACTTC.

This chain uses TRBV5-1 with TRBJ2-7; 15 positions agree with TRBD2. The V gene's germline CDR1 is SGHRS and CDR2 YFSETQ. The CDR3 contains 16 residues. Unmatched junction bases numbered 5, after V lost 3 bases and J lost 4 bases. The CDR3 loop reads CASSSYGTSGGYEQYF. In DNA form, the CDR3 reads TGCGCCAGCAGCTCCTATGGGACTAGCGGGGGGTACGAGCAGTACTTC.

The chain recombines TRBV11-3 with TRBJ2-7; a possible D gene is TRBD2 (5 bases). The CDR3 runs to 11 residues. The V end lost 6 bases, the J end lost 6 bases, and 9 bases lay between the germline ends. Germline lookup yields CDR1 SGHNT and CDR2 YENEEA. The CDR3 reads CASREEGEQYF. CDR3 sequence (DNA): TGTGCCAGCAGGGAAGAGGGCGAGCAGTACTTC.

The rearrangement uses TRBV18 and TRBJ2-5; TRBD2 agrees at 8 bases. Per germline, CDR1 KGHSH and CDR2 LQKENI. Trimming at V came to 2 bases and at J to 2 bases, leaving 7 bases not matched to a gene. This CDR3 has 16 residues. The CDR3 sequence: CASSPLQIAGQETQYF. The CDR3, as DNA: TGTGCCAGCTCACCATTACAAATAGCGGGACAAGAGACCCAGTACTTC.

This clone was detected once. The V call is TRBV4-3, the J call TRBJ1-1; 8 bases align to TRBD1. V trimming: 1 base; J trimming: 3 bases; junction bases outside the gene matches: 16. CDR1 LGHNA and CDR2 YSLEER come from the germline V gene. The CDR3 runs to 19 residues. The CDR3: CASSQGVYLADRADTEAFF. The CDR3 DNA is TGCGCCAGCAGCCAAGGGGTATATCTTGCGGACAGGGCCGACACTGAAGCTTTCTTT.

This clone has a single count. The V gene is TRBV30, the J gene TRBJ2-7; 9 bases are a match to TRBD1. Per germline, CDR1 GTSNPN and CDR2 SVGIG (reference sequence). CDR3 length: 14 residues. J lost 4 bases, V lost 2 bases, and 6 bases had no gene match. Here the CDR3 DNA reads TGTGCCTGGAGTAAAGGGACAGGGCAATACGAGCAGTACTTC. Translation gives CAWSKGTGQYEQYF.

The rearrangement joins TRBV30 to TRBJ2-5; TRBD2 agrees at 9 bases. The CDR3 contains 15 residues. The J segment lost 5 bases and the V segment lost 3 bases, leaving 10 bases of the junction unmatched. CDR1 is GTSNPN and CDR2 is SVGIG in the germline V gene (reference sequence). The CDR3 nucleotides are TGTGCCTGGAGAGGTAGCGGGAGTTGGTTGGAGACCCAGTACTTC. It encodes CAWRGSGSWLETQYF.

V usage is TRBV4-1 and J usage is TRBJ1-1, with 7 bases that match TRBD1. This CDR3 has 13 amino acids. Germline V CDR1 and CDR2: MGHRA, YSYEKL. V trimming: 7 bases; J trimming: 4 bases; junction bases outside the gene matches: 6. The CDR3 region is CASTRQGSTEAFF. CDR3 DNA sequence: TGCGCCAGCACCCGACAGGGTAGCACTGAAGCTTTCTTT.

The gene calls are TRBV5-1 and TRBJ2-3, with TRBD2 matching over 13 bases. V was clipped by 5 bases and J by 2 bases; unmatched bases: 8. The CDR3 length is 17 residues. Germline lookup yields CDR1 SGHRS and CDR2 YFSETQ. The CDR3 DNA reads as TGCGCCAGCAGGAATGGACTAGCGGGGGTGAACACAGATACGCAGTATTTT. Translating it yields CASRNGLAGVNTDTQYF.

The chain has TRBV27 and TRBJ1-4; 7 nucleotides match TRBD1. With V trimmed by 6 bases and J by 15 bases, 10 bases remained unmatched. The germline V gene encodes CDR1 MNHEY and CDR2 SMNVEV (reference sequence). This CDR3 has 12 residues. CDR3 residues: CASRTRDSSLFF. In nucleotides, the CDR3 is TGTGCCAGCAGAACTCGGGACAGCTCGTTGTTTTTT.

The chain recombines TRBV7-9 with TRBJ1-1, with D possibly being TRBD1 (6 bases). CDR3 length: 12 amino acids. CDR1 and CDR2 (germline): SEHNR, FQNEAQ (reference sequence). Trimming stripped 5 bases from V and 7 bases from J, with 11 bases between. CDR3 DNA: TGTGCCAGCAGCCCAGGACAGATTGAAGCTTTCTTT. Translated, it gives CASSPGQIEAFF.

The chain recombines TRBV28 with TRBJ2-3; 10 nucleotides match TRBD2. Germline V lookup: CDR1 MDHEN, CDR2 SYDVKM. The CDR3 has 14 residues. V lost 8 bases and J lost 3; bases outside the gene matches: 5. Written as DNA, the CDR3 is TGTGCCAGCGCCCCTAGCGGGAGAACAGATACGCAGTATTTT. Translated, it gives CASAPSGRTDTQYF.

This clone was counted a few times. V usage is TRBV5-1 and J usage is TRBJ2-2; TRBD2 matches at 8 bases. Germline lookup yields CDR1 SGHRS and CDR2 YFSETQ. The ends lost 0 bases at V and 0 bases at J; junction bases unmatched: 4. This CDR3 comprises 17 residues. The CDR3 sequence: CASSLDLAGSNTGELFF. The CDR3 DNA sequence: TGCGCCAGCAGCTTGGATTTAGCGGGATCGAACACCGGGGAGCTGTTTTTT.

The rearrangement links TRBV7-2 to TRBJ2-7; 12 bases are a match to TRBD2. CDR1 and CDR2 (germline): SGHTA, FQGNSA. This CDR3 spans 16 amino acids. V lost 5 bases and J lost 3; bases outside the gene matches: 8. For the CDR3, the DNA is TGTGCCAGCAGCACCCCCCGGACTAGCGGGAACTACGAGCAGTACTTC. Residues: CASSTPRTSGNYEQYF.

The gene calls are TRBV5-1 and TRBJ1-1, with D unclear. Deletions cut 5 bases from V and 1 base from J, with 6 bases between. The CDR3 is 12 residues long. The germline V gene encodes CDR1 SGHRS and CDR2 YFSETQ. CDR3 nucleotide sequence: TGCGCCAGCAGGACACAGAACACTGAAGCTTTCTTT. Its translation: CASRTQNTEAFF.

The chain uses TRBV5-8 and TRBJ2-7; 12 bases align to TRBD2. CDR1 and CDR2 (germline): SGHTS, YDEGEE. The CDR3 is made up of 15 amino acids. The V and J ends lost 3 bases and 3 bases, in that order; junction bases with no gene match: 4. This CDR3 reads CASSSGLAGYYEQYF. The CDR3 DNA follows: TGTGCCAGCAGCTCCGGACTAGCGGGGTACTACGAGCAGTACTTC.

The chain couples TRBV9 to TRBJ1-2; possibly TRBD1 for D (6 bases). From germline, CDR1 is SGDLS and CDR2 YYNGEE. Trimming took 0 bases from V and 0 from J, leaving 9 bases between them. There are 15 residues in the CDR3. CDR3 in amino acids: CASSVATGSNYGYTF. In DNA form, the CDR3 reads TGTGCCAGCAGCGTAGCGACAGGTTCTAACTATGGCTACACCTTC.

The chain carries TRBV11-2 and TRBJ2-3, with D uncertain. The CDR3 has 14 amino acids. Germline CDR1 reads SGHAT; CDR2 reads FQNNGV. The V end was cut by 5 bases, the J end by 2 bases, with 11 bases between. Written as DNA, the CDR3 is TGTGCCAGCAGCCCCTCGAGCTTCACAGATACGCAGTATTTT. Its translation: CASSPSSFTDTQYF.

J is TRBJ1-2 and V is TRBV5-1; weak D call: TRBD1 (5 bases). The CDR3 sequence is 13 residues long. CDR1 and CDR2 (germline): SGHRS, YFSETQ. V dropped 4 bases and J dropped 1 base, with 8 bases sitting between them. The CDR3 here is CASSPDSNYGYTF. CDR3 in DNA: TGCGCCAGCAGCCCCGACAGTAACTATGGCTACACCTTC.

The rearrangement joins TRBV18 to TRBJ2-3; TRBD1 might be the D (6 bases). The CDR3 is made up of 13 amino acids. The V gene's germline CDR1 is KGHSH and CDR2 LQKENI. V was shortened by 5 bases and J by 4 bases, with 10 bases between the two germline ends. The CDR3 loop is CASSESGADTQYF. The DNA for the CDR3 is TGTGCCAGCTCAGAGTCAGGGGCAGATACGCAGTATTTT.

This rearrangement joins TRBV3-1 (or the pseudogene TRBV3-2) to TRBJ1-6; 7 nucleotides match TRBD1. The CDR3 is made up of 17 amino acids. The germline CDR1 and CDR2 sequences are LGHDT and YNNKEL (reference sequence). The V segment lost 6 bases and the J segment 3 bases; nucleotides outside the gene matches: 11. CDR3 sequence (DNA): TGTGCCAGCAGATCCCAATTCCGGGACAGCTATAATTCACCCCTCCACTTT. Its protein is CASRSQFRDSYNSPLHF.